Included here is one TCR beta chain sequence, with context. Time point: pre-sensitization, week 0. The sample's treatment: therapeutic diphenylcyclopropenone sensitization with weekly scalp DPC. The CDR3 is made up of 14 amino acids. Germline CDR1 is SGDLS and CDR2 is YYNGEE. The V end lost 2 bases, the J end lost 5 bases, and 13 bases lay between the germline ends. The data belong to a study of human T cells and chemical hapten exposure. The library labeled individual cDNA molecules by adding unique molecular identifiers to them. TCRdb itself ran the RACE reads through MiXCR, one entry per CDR3 protein. This table holds under 300,000 distinct CDR3 sequences, around 7.3% found once.

This chain connects TRBV9 to TRBJ2-5; maybe TRBD2 (5 bases). The sequencing used whole blood, collected in connection with sensitization to the hapten diphenylcyclopropenone (DPC). The source is a young man with alopecia areata. Some clones in this sample may be carry-over from other donors' samples. The CDR3 region has the DNA TGTGCCAGCAGCGTCGGAGGTCTATTGGAGACCCAGTACTTC. Its protein is CASSVGGLLETQYF.